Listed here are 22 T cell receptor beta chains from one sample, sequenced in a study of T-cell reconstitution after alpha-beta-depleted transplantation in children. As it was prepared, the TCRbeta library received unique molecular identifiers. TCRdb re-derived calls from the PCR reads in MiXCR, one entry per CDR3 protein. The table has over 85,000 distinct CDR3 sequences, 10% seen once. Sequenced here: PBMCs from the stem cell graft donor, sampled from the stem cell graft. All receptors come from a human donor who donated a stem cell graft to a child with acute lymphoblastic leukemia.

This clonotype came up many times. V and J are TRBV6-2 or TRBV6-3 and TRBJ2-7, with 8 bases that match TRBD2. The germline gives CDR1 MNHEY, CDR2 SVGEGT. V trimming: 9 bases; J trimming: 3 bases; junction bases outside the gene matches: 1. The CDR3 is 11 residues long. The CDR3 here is CASSGVYEQYF. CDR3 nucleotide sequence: TGTGCCAGTAGCGGGGTCTACGAGCAGTACTTC.

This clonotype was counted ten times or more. Written as DNA, the CDR3 is TGCAGTGCGCCTAGGGGGCGGGCCGTTACCCAGTACTTC. This codes for CSAPRGRAVTQYF. This chain links TRBV20-1 with TRBJ2-5; 7 nucleotides align to TRBD1. J was trimmed by 8 bases and V by 6 bases; bases with no gene match: 12. This CDR3 is built from 13 residues. CDR1 DFQATT and CDR2 SNEGSKA come from the germline V gene (reference sequence).

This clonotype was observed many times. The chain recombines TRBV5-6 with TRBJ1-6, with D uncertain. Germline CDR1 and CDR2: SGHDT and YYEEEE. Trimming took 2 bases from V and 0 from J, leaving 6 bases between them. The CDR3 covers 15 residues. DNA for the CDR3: TGTGCCAGCAGCTTCGGTAGCTCCTATAATTCACCCCTCCACTTT. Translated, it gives CASSFGSSYNSPLHF.

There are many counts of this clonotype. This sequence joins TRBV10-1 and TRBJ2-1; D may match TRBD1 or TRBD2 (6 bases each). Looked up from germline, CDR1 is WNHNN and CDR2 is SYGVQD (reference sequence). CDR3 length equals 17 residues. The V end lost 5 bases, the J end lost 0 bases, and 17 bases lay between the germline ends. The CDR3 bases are TGCGCCAGCAGTCGATTGGGGGGCCCGAGCTCCTACAATGAGCAGTTCTTC. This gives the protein CASSRLGGPSSYNEQFF.

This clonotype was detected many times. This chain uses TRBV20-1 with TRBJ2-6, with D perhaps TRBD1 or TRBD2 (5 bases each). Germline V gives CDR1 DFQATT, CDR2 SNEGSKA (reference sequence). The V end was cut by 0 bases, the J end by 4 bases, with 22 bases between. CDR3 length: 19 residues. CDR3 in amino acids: CSARDRGSPRIGGANVLTF. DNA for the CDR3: TGCAGTGCTAGAGATCGGGGCAGCCCGAGAATTGGAGGGGCCAACGTCCTGACTTTC.

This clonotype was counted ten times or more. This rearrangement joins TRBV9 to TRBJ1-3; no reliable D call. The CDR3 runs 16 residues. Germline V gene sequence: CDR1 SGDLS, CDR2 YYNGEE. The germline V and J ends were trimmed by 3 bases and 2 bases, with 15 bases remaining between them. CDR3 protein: CASSGPRGMAGNTIYF. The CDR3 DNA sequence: TGTGCCAGCAGCGGGCCTCGGGGAATGGCTGGAAACACCATATATTTT.

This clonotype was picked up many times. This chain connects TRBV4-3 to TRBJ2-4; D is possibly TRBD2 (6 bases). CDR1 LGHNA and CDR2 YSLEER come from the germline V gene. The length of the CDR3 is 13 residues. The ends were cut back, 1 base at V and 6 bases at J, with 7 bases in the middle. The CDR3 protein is CASSQVGGNIQYF. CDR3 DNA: TGCGCCAGCAGCCAAGTCGGGGGAAACATTCAGTACTTC.

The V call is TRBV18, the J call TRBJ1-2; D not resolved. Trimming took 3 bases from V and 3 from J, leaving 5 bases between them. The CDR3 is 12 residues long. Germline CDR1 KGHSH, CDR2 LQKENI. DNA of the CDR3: TGTGCCAGCTCACCGCGGGACTATGGCTACACCTTC. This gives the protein CASSPRDYGYTF.

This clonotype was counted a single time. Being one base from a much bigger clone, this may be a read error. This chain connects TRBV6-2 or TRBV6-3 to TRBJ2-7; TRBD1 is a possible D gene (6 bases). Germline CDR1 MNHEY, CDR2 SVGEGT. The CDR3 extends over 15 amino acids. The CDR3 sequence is CASSYSRGNSYEHYF. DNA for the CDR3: TGTGCCAGCAGTTACTCTAGGGGGAACTCCTACGAGCACTACTTC.

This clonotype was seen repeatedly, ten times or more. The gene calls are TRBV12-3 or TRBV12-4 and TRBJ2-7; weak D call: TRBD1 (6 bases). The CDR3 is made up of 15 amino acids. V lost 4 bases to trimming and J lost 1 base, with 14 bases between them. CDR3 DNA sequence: TGTGCCAGCAGTTATTCAGGGGCAAGTTCCTACGAGCAGTACTTC. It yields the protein CASSYSGASSYEQYF.

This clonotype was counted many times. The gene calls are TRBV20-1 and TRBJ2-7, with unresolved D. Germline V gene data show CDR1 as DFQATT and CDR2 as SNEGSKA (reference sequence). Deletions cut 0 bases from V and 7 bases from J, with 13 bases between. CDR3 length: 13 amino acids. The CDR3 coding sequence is TGCAGTGCTAGAGACGACACGAATAGAGAGCAGTACTTC. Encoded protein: CSARDDTNREQYF.

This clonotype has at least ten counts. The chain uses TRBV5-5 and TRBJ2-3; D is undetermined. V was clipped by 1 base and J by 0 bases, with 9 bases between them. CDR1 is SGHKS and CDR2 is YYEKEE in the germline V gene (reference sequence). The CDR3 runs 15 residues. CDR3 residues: CASSLSFTSTDTQYF. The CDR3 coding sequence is TGTGCCAGCAGCTTGTCTTTTACTAGCACAGATACGCAGTATTTT.

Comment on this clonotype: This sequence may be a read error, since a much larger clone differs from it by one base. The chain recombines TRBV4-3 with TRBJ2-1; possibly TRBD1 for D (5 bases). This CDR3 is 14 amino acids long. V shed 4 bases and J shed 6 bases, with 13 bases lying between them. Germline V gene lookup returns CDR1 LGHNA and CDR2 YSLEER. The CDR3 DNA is TGCGCCAGCAGCCTACGGACATGGCCCAATGAGCAGTTCTTC. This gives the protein CASSLRTWPNEQFF.

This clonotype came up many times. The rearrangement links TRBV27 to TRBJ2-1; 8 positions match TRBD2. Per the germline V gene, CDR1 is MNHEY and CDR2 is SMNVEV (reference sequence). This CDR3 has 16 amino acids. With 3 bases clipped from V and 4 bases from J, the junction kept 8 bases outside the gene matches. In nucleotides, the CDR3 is TGTGCCAGCAGTTTCTTAGGAGTAGCGGGGTACAATGAGCAGTTCTTC. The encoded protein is CASSFLGVAGYNEQFF.

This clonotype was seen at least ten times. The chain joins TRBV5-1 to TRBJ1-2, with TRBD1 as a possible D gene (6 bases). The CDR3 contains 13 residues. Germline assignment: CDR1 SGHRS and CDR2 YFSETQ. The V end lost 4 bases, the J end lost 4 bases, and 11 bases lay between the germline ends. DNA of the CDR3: TGCGCCAGCAGCGCGGACAGTTTCTATGGCTACACCTTC. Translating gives CASSADSFYGYTF.

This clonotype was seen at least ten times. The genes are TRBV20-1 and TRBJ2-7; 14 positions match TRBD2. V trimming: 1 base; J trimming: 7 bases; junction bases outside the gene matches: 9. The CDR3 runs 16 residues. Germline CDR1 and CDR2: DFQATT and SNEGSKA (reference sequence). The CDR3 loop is CSARGPTGLAGVEQYF. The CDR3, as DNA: TGCAGTGCTAGAGGCCCGACGGGACTAGCGGGGGTTGAGCAGTACTTC.

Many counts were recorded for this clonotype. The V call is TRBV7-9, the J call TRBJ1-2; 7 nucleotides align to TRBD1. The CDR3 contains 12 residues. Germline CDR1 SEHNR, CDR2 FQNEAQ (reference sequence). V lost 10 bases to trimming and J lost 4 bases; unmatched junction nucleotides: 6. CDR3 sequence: CATNRDSYGYTF. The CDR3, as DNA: TGTGCCACCAACCGGGACAGCTATGGCTACACCTTC.

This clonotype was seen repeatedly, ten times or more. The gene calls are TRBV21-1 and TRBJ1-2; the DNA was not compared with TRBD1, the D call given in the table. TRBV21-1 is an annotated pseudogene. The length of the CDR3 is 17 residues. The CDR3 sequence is CATLLSGTGGGNYGYTF. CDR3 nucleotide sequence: TGTGCCACCCTGTTGTCGGGGACAGGGGGCGGAAACTATGGCTACACCTTC.

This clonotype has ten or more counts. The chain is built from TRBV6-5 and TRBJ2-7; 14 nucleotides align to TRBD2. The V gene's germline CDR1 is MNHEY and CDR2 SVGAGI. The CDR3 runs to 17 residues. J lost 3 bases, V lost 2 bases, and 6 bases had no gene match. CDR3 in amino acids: CASSYGGLAGVFYEQYF. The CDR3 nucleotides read TGTGCCAGCAGTTACGGGGGACTAGCGGGAGTTTTCTACGAGCAGTACTTC.

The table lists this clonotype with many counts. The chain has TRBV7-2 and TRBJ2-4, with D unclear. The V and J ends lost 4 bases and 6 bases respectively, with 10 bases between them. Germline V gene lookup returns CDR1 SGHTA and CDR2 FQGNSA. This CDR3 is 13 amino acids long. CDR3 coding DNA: TGTGCCAGCAGCTCTAAGACGGGAAACATTCAGTACTTC. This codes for CASSSKTGNIQYF.

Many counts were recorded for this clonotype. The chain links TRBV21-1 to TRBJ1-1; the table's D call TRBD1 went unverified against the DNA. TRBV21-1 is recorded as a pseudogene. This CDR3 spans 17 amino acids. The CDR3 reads CASSSLNLGVGNTEAFF. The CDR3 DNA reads TGTGCCAGCAGCTCCCTAAACTTAGGGGTAGGGAACACTGAAGCTTTCTTT.

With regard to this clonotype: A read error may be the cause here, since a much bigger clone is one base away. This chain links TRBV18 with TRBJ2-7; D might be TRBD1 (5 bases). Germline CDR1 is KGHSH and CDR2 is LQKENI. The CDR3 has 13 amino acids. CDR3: CASSPGRAGEQNF. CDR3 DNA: TGTGCCAGCTCACCCGGCAGGGCAGGCGAGCAGAACTTC.